The rows below give T cell receptor beta chains drawn from one sample of a study of blood T cell repertoires in COVID-19. Assay: immunoSEQ multiplex PCR; the TCRdb copy retains only in-frame clones and omits some. The repertoire holds approximately 270,000 clones, with about 89% as singletons. Sequenced input: peripheral blood. The receptors shown here come from a man in his forties or fifties with active or convalescent COVID-19. Each CDR3 is given with its conserved first and last residue. The D gene is left open where the match is weak. Some rows have no size entry. The others give once, few or many, or a class for an expanded clone.

>-|TRBJ2-1|-|TRBV3-1/TRBV3-2|14
TGTGCCAGCAGCCATCTAAGGAGCGAGGAGGAGCAGTTCTTC
CASSHLRSEEEQFF
>-|TRBJ2-3|-|TRBV15|13
TGTGCCACCAGCAGAGATGAGCCAGATACGCAGTATTTT
CATSRDEPDTQYF
>TRBD1|TRBJ2-3|-|TRBV7-3|15
TGTGCCAGCAGCTCCCGGACAGGGGGCACAGATACGCAGTATTTT
CASSSRTGGTDTQYF
>TRBD1|TRBJ1-4|-|TRBV15|16
TGTGCCACCAGCACCGACCGGGACAGGGGTAATGAAAAACTGTTTTTT
CATSTDRDRGNEKLFF
>TRBD1|TRBJ1-1|-|TRBV19|15
TGTGCCACCGGGACAGGGGGCGCGGGGTTGACTGAAGCTTTCTTT
CATGTGGAGLTEAFF
>-|TRBJ1-4|-|TRBV5-1|17
TGCGCCAGCAGCTTGCAGGGAGGTTTACCCCCTAATGAAAAACTGTTTTTT
CASSLQGGLPPNEKLFF
>TRBD1|TRBJ2-7|-|TRBV7-9|16
TGTGCCAGCAGCTTAGATCCTGGACAGGGGGCGTACGAGCAGTACTTC
CASSLDPGQGAYEQYF
>TRBD1|TRBJ2-5|-|TRBV5-1|14
TGCGCCAGCAGCGCTGACAGGGGCCAAGAGACCCAGTACTTC
CASSADRGQETQYF
>-|TRBJ1-5|-|TRBV19|14
TGTGCCAGTAGTGGAGAACAAAGCAATCAGCCCCAGCATTTT
CASSGEQSNQPQHF
>TRBD1|TRBJ1-1|-|TRBV12-3/TRBV12-4|13
TGTGCCAGCAGTTTGGGACAGAGTCCTGAAGCTTTCTTT
CASSLGQSPEAFF
>-|TRBJ2-1|once|TRBV9|10
TGTGCCAGCAGCGGACGGGACATTTTCTTC
CASSGRDIFF
>-|TRBJ2-2|few|TRBV7-9|14
TGTGCCAGCAGCTTGGAGGGCGGGCACCGGGGAGCTGTTTTT
CASSLEGGHRGAVF
>-|TRBJ1-1|-|TRBV7-6|14
TGTGCCAGCAGCTTAGCTTCGCAGGCCCCTGAAGCTTTCTTT
CASSLASQAPEAFF
>TRBD2|TRBJ2-5|-|TRBV3-1/TRBV3-2|15
TGTGCCAGCAGCCAAGATCCGAGCGGGGCAGAGACCCAGTACTTC
CASSQDPSGAETQYF
>-|TRBJ1-5|-|TRBV12-3/TRBV12-4|13
TGTGCCAGCACCAGGGGCTGGGATCAGCCCCAGCATTTT
CASTRGWDQPQHF
>TRBD2|TRBJ2-1|-|TRBV6-6|15
TGTGCCAGCAGGACGGGACTAGCGGGGGGGAATGAGCAGTTCTTC
CASRTGLAGGNEQFF
>TRBD1|TRBJ2-7|-|TRBV19|14
TGTGCCAGTAGTATTGGGACAGGGGGCTGGGAGCAGTACTTC
CASSIGTGGWEQYF
>-|TRBJ2-7|-|TRBV5-4|14
TGTGCCAGCAGCTTCTCTAGCGACCACTACGAGCAGTACTTC
CASSFSSDHYEQYF
>TRBD1|TRBJ2-1|-|TRBV29-1|14
TGCAGCGTTTCGGGGACAGGGCCCTACAATGAGCAGTTCTTC
CSVSGTGPYNEQFF
>-|TRBJ1-2|-|TRBV18|14
TGTGCCAGCTCACCACAACAGGATAACTATGGCTACACCTTC
CASSPQQDNYGYTF
>-|TRBJ1-3|-|TRBV28|14
TGTGCCAGCAGTTTGGAGCCTAAATCAAACACCATATATTTT
CASSLEPKSNTIYF
>TRBD1|TRBJ1-6|-|TRBV19|14
TGTGCCAGTAGTATAAGGGACAGGGATTCACCCCTCCACTTT
CASSIRDRDSPLHF